This is a list of T cell receptor beta chains from one sample in a study of shared clonotypes between healthy human individuals. The repertoire was sequenced with immunoSEQ multiplex PCR; TCRdb's copy has only in-frame clones and lacks some. The sample has roughly 600,000 clones, more than 95% seen once; the top ten hold less than 0.35%. Sequenced sample: naive CD8+ T cells sorted from blood. The receptors originated from a man in his thirties or forties in good health. Both conserved end residues are part of each CDR3. The D gene is left open where the match is weak. Clone size is not always given. Where it is, it says once, few, many or a class for expanded clones.

v_call: TRBV4-1
d_call: NA
cdr3_length: 14
j_call: TRBJ2-5
clone_size: NA
cdr3_nt: TGCGCCAGCAGCCACGATGGAGCGTCTGGGACCCAGTACTTC
cdr3_aa: CASSHDGASGTQYF

v_call: TRBV4-1
d_call: NA
cdr3_length: 14
j_call: TRBJ2-2
clone_size: NA
cdr3_nt: TGCGCCAGCAGCCAAGATTTAGGGATCGGGGAGCTGTTTTTT
cdr3_aa: CASSQDLGIGELFF

v_call: TRBV5-1
d_call: TRBD2
cdr3_length: 15
j_call: TRBJ2-7
clone_size: NA
cdr3_nt: TGCGCCAGCAGCTGGACTAGCGGGAGCTCCTACGAGCAGTACTTC
cdr3_aa: CASSWTSGSSYEQYF

v_call: TRBV28
d_call: NA
cdr3_length: 11
j_call: TRBJ2-7
clone_size: NA
cdr3_nt: TGTGCCAGCAGCCAAACCTACGAGCAGTACTTC
cdr3_aa: CASSQTYEQYF

v_call: TRBV9
d_call: NA
cdr3_length: 17
j_call: TRBJ2-1
clone_size: NA
cdr3_nt: TGTGCCAGCAGCGCCCGCACAGGGTCAAGCTCCTACAATGAGCAGTTCTTC
cdr3_aa: CASSARTGSSSYNEQFF

v_call: TRBV6-5
d_call: NA
cdr3_length: 15
j_call: TRBJ2-7
clone_size: NA
cdr3_nt: TGTGCCAGCAGTGGGCCTTCAGGGTACCCCTACGAGCAGTACTTC
cdr3_aa: CASSGPSGYPYEQYF

v_call: TRBV6-1
d_call: NA
cdr3_length: 14
j_call: TRBJ2-7
clone_size: NA
cdr3_nt: TGTGCCAGCAGTGATAGGTTGCCCCCCTACGAGCAGTACTTC
cdr3_aa: CASSDRLPPYEQYF

v_call: TRBV11-2
d_call: NA
cdr3_length: 13
j_call: TRBJ2-7
clone_size: NA
cdr3_nt: TGTGCCAGCAGACTCACTAGCATGAACGAGCAGTACTTC
cdr3_aa: CASRLTSMNEQYF

v_call: TRBV7-9
d_call: NA
cdr3_length: 16
j_call: TRBJ2-2
clone_size: NA
cdr3_nt: TGTGCCAGCAGCCCAACAGCGGGCCCCAACACCGGGGAGCTGTTTTTT
cdr3_aa: CASSPTAGPNTGELFF

v_call: TRBV4-1
d_call: NA
cdr3_length: 14
j_call: TRBJ1-1
clone_size: NA
cdr3_nt: TGCGCCAGCAGCGCCCGGGACGCGAACACTGAAGCTTTCTTT
cdr3_aa: CASSARDANTEAFF

v_call: TRBV2
d_call: NA
cdr3_length: 13
j_call: TRBJ2-5
clone_size: once
cdr3_nt: TGTGCCAGCCCTCAGGGACGCCAAGAGACCCAGTACTTC
cdr3_aa: CASPQGRQETQYF

v_call: TRBV2
d_call: TRBD1
cdr3_length: 14
j_call: TRBJ1-1
clone_size: NA
cdr3_nt: TGTGCCAGCTCGCGGACAGGCCCAAACACTGAAGCTTTCTTT
cdr3_aa: CASSRTGPNTEAFF

v_call: TRBV5-1
d_call: TRBD2
cdr3_length: 15
j_call: TRBJ2-7
clone_size: NA
cdr3_nt: TGCGCCAGCAGGTTACTAGCGGGATCTCCCGACGAGCAGTACTTC
cdr3_aa: CASRLLAGSPDEQYF

v_call: TRBV27
d_call: NA
cdr3_length: 12
j_call: TRBJ2-7
clone_size: NA
cdr3_nt: TGTGCCAGCAGTTCAAACTCCTACGAGCAGTACTTC
cdr3_aa: CASSSNSYEQYF

v_call: TRBV10-1
d_call: TRBD1
cdr3_length: 14
j_call: TRBJ2-3
clone_size: NA
cdr3_nt: TGCGCCAGCAGCCGGGACAGGGGCACAGATACGCAGTATTTT
cdr3_aa: CASSRDRGTDTQYF

v_call: TRBV7-9
d_call: NA
cdr3_length: 16
j_call: TRBJ2-2
clone_size: NA
cdr3_nt: TGTGCCAGCAGCGTATCCGGGAGCGACGGGACCGGGGAGCTGTTTTTT
cdr3_aa: CASSVSGSDGTGELFF

v_call: TRBV5-6
d_call: NA
cdr3_length: 14
j_call: TRBJ2-3
clone_size: once
cdr3_nt: TGTGCCAGCAGCTTCCCAGGAAGCACAGATACGCAGTATTTT
cdr3_aa: CASSFPGSTDTQYF

v_call: TRBV9
d_call: TRBD2
cdr3_length: 16
j_call: TRBJ2-3
clone_size: once
cdr3_nt: TGTGCCAGCAGCGTAGTTGGCGGGGGAAGCACAGATACGCAGTATTTT
cdr3_aa: CASSVVGGGSTDTQYF

v_call: TRBV5-6
d_call: NA
cdr3_length: 14
j_call: TRBJ2-7
clone_size: NA
cdr3_nt: TGTGCCAGCAGCTCGGACAGTAGCCTTTACGAGCAGTACTTC
cdr3_aa: CASSSDSSLYEQYF

v_call: TRBV7-9
d_call: NA
cdr3_length: 12
j_call: TRBJ1-2
clone_size: NA
cdr3_nt: TGTGCCAGCAGCCCGCTGGATTACGGCTACACCTTC
cdr3_aa: CASSPLDYGYTF

v_call: TRBV15
d_call: NA
cdr3_length: 17
j_call: TRBJ1-5
clone_size: once
cdr3_nt: TGTGCCACCAGCAGAGGTCGGGACGGAGATAGCAATCAGCCCCAGCATTTT
cdr3_aa: CATSRGRDGDSNQPQHF

v_call: TRBV5-5
d_call: TRBD2
cdr3_length: 14
j_call: TRBJ2-7
clone_size: NA
cdr3_nt: TGTGCCAGCAGAAGGACTAGCGGGAACTACGAGCAGTACTTC
cdr3_aa: CASRRTSGNYEQYF

v_call: TRBV5-1
d_call: TRBD2
cdr3_length: 15
j_call: TRBJ2-1
clone_size: NA
cdr3_nt: TGCGCCAGCAGCTTCTCCGGGACTAGCCTGAATGAGCAGTTCTTC
cdr3_aa: CASSFSGTSLNEQFF

v_call: TRBV7-6
d_call: NA
cdr3_length: 12
j_call: TRBJ2-1
clone_size: NA
cdr3_nt: TGTGCCAGCAGCCCTCCCGGGGACGAGCAGTTCTTC
cdr3_aa: CASSPPGDEQFF

v_call: TRBV27
d_call: TRBD2
cdr3_length: 18
j_call: TRBJ2-4
clone_size: NA
cdr3_nt: TGTGCCAGCAGCTCTTCCCCGCTCGGACTAGCGGGAGGTGACATTCAGTACTTC
cdr3_aa: CASSSSPLGLAGGDIQYF

v_call: TRBV5-5
d_call: TRBD1
cdr3_length: 15
j_call: TRBJ2-1
clone_size: NA
cdr3_nt: TGTGCCAGCAGCAACAGGGGTTCCCCTATGGATGAGCAGTTCTTC
cdr3_aa: CASSNRGSPMDEQFF